The rows below give T cell receptor beta chains drawn from one sample of a study of T cell repertoires in cytomegalovirus infection. Their antigen targets remain unknown. TCRdb ran MiXCR on the reads and lists one entry per CDR3 protein. The sample lists some 940,000 distinct CDR3 sequences; less than 35% were seen once. Specimen: cultured CD8+ T cells from PBMCs, collected from culture after CMV antigen stimulation. The receptors shown here come from a human donor in good health (CMV status not recorded). Some clones in this sample may be carry-over from other donors' samples. CDR3s include the opening cysteine and the closing phenylalanine or tryptophan. The D gene is left open where the match is weak. Clone size is stated in some rows and not others, as once, few, many or a class when expanded.

j_call d_call v_call clone_size cdr3_length cdr3_nt cdr3_aa
TRBJ2-1 . TRBV7-9 . 11 TGTGCCAGCAGCTTAGCTAGTGAGCAGTTCTTC CASSLASEQFF
TRBJ1-2 . TRBV19 . 15 TGTGCCAGTAGTATAGATTACACGGATAACTATGGCTACACCTTC CASSIDYTDNYGYTF
TRBJ2-7 . TRBV12-3/TRBV12-4 many 11 TGTGCCAGCACCCGGGGGTACGAGCAGTACTTC CASTRGYEQYF
TRBJ1-4 . TRBV11-2 . 14 TGTGCCAGCAGCTTGAGGCCGTTTAATGAAAAACTGTTTTTT CASSLRPFNEKLFF
TRBJ2-2 . TRBV7-9 few 14 TGTGCCAGCAGCTTATTTGGGCCCACCGGGGAGCTGTTTTTT CASSLFGPTGELFF
TRBJ2-2 TRBD2 TRBV5-4 once 16 TGTGCCAGCAGCTTGGCTGAGCGGGGGGACACCGGGGAGCTGTTTTTT CASSLAERGDTGELFF
TRBJ2-1 TRBD2 TRBV4-1 . 15 TGCGCCAGCAGCCGAGAGCGGGGGGCCGCGAATGAGCAGTTCTTC CASSRERGAANEQFF
TRBJ2-4 . TRBV10-3 . 14 TGTGCCATCAATGACAGACAGGATCGCAACATTCAGTACTTC CAINDRQDRNIQYF
TRBJ2-5 . TRBV6-1 few 12 TGTGCCAGCACCGAAGGGGTCGGGACCCAGTACTTC CASTEGVGTQYF
TRBJ2-1 TRBD2 TRBV7-9 . 18 TGTGCCAGCAGCAGGACTAGCGGGGGCCCATTTCCCTACAATGAGCAGTTCTTC CASSRTSGGPFPYNEQFF
TRBJ2-7 TRBD1 TRBV19 . 15 TGTGCCAGTAGTACGTTGACAGGGACGCCCTACGAGCAGTACTTC CASSTLTGTPYEQYF
TRBJ2-1 . TRBV27 . 12 TGTGCCAGCAGTTTCAGGAATTCGGAGCAGTTCTTC CASSFRNSEQFF
TRBJ1-1 TRBD1 TRBV7-8 few 16 TGTGCCAGCAGCATCGACAGGGAGGGAGCCAACACTGAAGCTTTCTTT CASSIDREGANTEAFF
TRBJ2-2 TRBD1 TRBV12-3/TRBV12-4 many 15 TGTGCCAGCAGTTGGGGGACAGGGACAACCGGGGAGCTGTTTTTT CASSWGTGTTGELFF
TRBJ1-1 . TRBV12-3/TRBV12-4 . 13 TGTGCCAGCAGTTTCTCCCTTGAGGCTGAAGCTTTCTTT CASSFSLEAEAFF
TRBJ1-3 TRBD1 TRBV6-2/TRBV6-3 few 18 TGTGCCAGCAGACCTGACAGGGGGCGATTTTGGTCTGGAAACACCATATATTTT CASRPDRGRFWSGNTIYF